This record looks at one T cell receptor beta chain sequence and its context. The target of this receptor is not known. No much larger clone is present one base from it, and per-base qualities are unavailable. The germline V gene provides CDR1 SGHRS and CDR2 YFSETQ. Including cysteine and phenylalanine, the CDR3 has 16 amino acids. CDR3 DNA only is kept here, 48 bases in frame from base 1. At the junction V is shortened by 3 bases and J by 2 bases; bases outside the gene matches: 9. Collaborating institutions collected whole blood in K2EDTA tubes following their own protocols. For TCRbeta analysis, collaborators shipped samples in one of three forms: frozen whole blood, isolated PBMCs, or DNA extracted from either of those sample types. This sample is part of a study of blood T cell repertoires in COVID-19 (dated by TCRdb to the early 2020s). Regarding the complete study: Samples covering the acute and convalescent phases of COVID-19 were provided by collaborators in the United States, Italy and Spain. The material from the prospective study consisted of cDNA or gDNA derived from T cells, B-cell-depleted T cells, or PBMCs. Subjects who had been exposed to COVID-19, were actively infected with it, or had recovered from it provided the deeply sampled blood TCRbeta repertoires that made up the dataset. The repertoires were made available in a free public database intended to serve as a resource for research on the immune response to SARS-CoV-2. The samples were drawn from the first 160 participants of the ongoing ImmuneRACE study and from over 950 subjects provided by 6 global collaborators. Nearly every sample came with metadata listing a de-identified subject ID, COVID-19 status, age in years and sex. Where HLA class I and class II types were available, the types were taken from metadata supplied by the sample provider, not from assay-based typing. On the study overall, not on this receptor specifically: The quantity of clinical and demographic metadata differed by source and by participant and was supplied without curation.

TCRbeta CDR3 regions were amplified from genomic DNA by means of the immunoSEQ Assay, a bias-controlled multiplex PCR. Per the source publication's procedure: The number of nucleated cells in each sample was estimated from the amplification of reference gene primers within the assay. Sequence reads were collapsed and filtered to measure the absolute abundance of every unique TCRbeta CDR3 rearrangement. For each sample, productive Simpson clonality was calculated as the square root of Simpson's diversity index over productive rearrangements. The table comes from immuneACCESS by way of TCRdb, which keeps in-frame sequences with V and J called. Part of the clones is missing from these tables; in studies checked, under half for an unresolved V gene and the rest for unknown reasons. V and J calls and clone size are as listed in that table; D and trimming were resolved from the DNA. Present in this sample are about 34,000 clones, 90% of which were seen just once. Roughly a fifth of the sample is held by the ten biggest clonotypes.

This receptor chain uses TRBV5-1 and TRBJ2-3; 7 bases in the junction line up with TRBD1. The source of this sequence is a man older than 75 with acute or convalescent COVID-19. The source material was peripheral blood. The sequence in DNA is TGCGCCAGCAGCTACCGAGGGGACAGCCACACAGATACGCAGTATTTT. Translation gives CASSYRGDSHTDTQYF.